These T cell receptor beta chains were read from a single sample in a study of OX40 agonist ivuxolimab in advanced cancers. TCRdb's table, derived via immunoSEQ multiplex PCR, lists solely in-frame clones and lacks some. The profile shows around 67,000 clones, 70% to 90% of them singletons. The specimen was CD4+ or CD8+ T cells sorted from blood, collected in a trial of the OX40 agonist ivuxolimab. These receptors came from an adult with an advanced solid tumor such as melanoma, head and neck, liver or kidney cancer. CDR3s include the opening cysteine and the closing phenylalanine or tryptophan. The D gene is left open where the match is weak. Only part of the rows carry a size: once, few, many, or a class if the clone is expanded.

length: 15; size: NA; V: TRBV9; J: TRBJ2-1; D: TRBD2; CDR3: CASSAGLAEYNEQFF; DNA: TGTGCCAGCAGCGCGGGACTAGCGGAATACAATGAGCAGTTCTTC
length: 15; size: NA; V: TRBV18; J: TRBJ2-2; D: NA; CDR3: CASRAGAPGTGELFF; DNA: TGTGCCAGCCGCGCGGGGGCCCCGGGCACCGGGGAGCTGTTTTTT
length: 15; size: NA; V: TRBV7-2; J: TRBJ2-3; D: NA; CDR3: CASSLEGVSTDTQYF; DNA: TGTGCCAGCAGCTTAGAGGGGGTTAGCACAGATACGCAGTATTTT
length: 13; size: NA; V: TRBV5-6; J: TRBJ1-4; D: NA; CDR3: CASSPIGNEKLFF; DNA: TGTGCCAGCAGCCCGATTGGGAATGAAAAACTGTTTTTT
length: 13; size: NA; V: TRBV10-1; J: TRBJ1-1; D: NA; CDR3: CASKEGRDTEAFF; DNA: TGCGCCAGCAAAGAGGGCAGGGACACTGAAGCTTTCTTT
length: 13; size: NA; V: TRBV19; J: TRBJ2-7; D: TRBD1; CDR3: CASKGTGAYEQYF; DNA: TGTGCCAGTAAAGGGACAGGAGCCTACGAGCAGTACTTC
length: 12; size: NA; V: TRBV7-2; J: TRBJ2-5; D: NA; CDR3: CASSLAPETQYF; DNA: TGTGCCAGCAGCTTAGCGCCAGAGACCCAGTACTTC
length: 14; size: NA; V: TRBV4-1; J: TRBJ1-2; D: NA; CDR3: CASSQEASSYGYTF; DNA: TGCGCCAGCAGCCAAGAGGCCTCCTCGTATGGCTACACCTTC
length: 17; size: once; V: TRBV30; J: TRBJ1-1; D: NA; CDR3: CAWRASSGAGMNTEAFF; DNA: TGTGCCTGGAGGGCCTCTTCGGGGGCAGGGATGAACACTGAAGCTTTCTTT
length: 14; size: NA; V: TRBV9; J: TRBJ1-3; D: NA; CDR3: CASTPLAGGNTIYF; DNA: TGTGCCAGCACCCCCTTGGCAGGGGGAAACACCATATATTTT
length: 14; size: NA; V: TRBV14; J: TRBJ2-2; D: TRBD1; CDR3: CASSQATGLGELFF; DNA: TGTGCCAGCAGCCAAGCGACAGGGCTGGGGGAGCTGTTTTTT
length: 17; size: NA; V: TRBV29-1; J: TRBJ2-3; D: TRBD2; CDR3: CSVGLAGGSTSTDTQYF; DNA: TGCAGCGTGGGACTAGCGGGGGGATCAACTAGCACAGATACGCAGTATTTT
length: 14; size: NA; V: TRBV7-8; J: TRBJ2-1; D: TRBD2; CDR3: CASSLGGGYNEQFF; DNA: TGTGCCAGCAGCTTAGGGGGGGGCTACAATGAGCAGTTCTTC
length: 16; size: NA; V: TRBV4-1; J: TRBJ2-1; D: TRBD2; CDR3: CASSQGGSGVYNEQFF; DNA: TGCGCCAGCAGCCAAGGGGGTAGCGGGGTGTACAATGAGCAGTTCTTC
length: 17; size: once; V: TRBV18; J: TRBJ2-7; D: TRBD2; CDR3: CASSPPTSGGFSYEQYF; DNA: TGTGCCAGCTCACCACCTACTAGCGGTGGGTTCTCGTACGAGCAGTACTTC
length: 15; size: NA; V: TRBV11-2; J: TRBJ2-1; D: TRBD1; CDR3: CASSLATGGLDEQFF; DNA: TGTGCCAGCAGCTTAGCGACAGGGGGCTTGGATGAGCAGTTCTTC
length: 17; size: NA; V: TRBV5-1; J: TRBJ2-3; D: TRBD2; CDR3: CASSPDGLAGRTDTQYF; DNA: TGCGCCAGCAGCCCGGATGGGCTAGCGGGCCGCACAGATACGCAGTATTTT
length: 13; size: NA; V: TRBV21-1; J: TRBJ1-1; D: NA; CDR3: CASIVEGYTEAFF; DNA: TGTGCCAGCATTGTGGAGGGGTACACTGAAGCTTTCTTT
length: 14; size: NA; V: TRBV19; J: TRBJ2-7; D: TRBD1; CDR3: CASTTTGGNDEQYF; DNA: TGTGCCAGTACCACAACAGGGGGCAACGACGAGCAGTACTTC
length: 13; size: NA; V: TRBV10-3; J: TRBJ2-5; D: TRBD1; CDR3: CAIGTGLGETQYF; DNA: TGTGCCATAGGGACAGGCCTAGGGGAGACCCAGTACTTC
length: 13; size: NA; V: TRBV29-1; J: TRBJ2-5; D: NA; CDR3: CSGRRDNQETQYF; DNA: TGCAGCGGTCGAAGGGACAACCAAGAGACCCAGTACTTC
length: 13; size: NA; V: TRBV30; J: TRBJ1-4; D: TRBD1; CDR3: CAWKGTGSEKLFF; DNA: TGTGCCTGGAAGGGGACAGGGAGTGAAAAACTGTTTTTT
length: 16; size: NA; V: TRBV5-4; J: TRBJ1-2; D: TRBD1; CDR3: CASSLAFVQGAAGYTF; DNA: TGTGCCAGCAGCTTGGCCTTCGTCCAGGGGGCTGCTGGCTACACCTTC
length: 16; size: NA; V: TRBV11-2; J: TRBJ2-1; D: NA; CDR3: CASSLVTGRAYNEQFF; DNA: TGTGCCAGCAGCTTAGTGACAGGTCGGGCTTACAATGAGCAGTTCTTC
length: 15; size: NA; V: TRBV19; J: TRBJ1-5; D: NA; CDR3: CASSIARGGNQPQHF; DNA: TGTGCCAGTAGTATCGCCAGGGGTGGCAATCAGCCCCAGCATTTT
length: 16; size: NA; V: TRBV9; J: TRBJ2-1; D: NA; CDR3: CASSPTLRLGSNEQFF; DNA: TGTGCCAGCAGCCCCACATTGAGACTAGGGAGTAATGAGCAGTTCTTC
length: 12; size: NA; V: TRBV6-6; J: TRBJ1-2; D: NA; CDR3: CASSGNNYGYTF; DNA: TGTGCCAGCAGTGGGAATAACTATGGCTACACCTTC
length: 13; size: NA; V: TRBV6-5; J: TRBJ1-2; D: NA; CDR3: CASRSRGNYGYTF; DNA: TGTGCCAGCAGATCGAGGGGCAACTATGGCTACACCTTC
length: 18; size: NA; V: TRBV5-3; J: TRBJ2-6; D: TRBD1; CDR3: CARSLKGDRTSGANVLTF; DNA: TGTGCCAGAAGCTTGAAGGGGGACAGGACCTCTGGGGCCAACGTCCTGACTTTC
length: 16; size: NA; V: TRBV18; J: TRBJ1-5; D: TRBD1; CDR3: CASSLRTGVSNQPQHF; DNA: TGTGCCAGCTCCCTACGGACAGGGGTAAGCAATCAGCCCCAGCATTTT
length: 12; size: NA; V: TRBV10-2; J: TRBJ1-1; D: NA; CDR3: CASRYRNTEAFF; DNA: TGCGCCAGCAGGTACCGGAACACTGAAGCTTTCTTT
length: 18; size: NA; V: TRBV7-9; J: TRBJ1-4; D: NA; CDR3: CASSLGGGQLPTNEKLFF; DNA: TGTGCCAGCAGCTTAGGGGGTGGGCAGCTCCCAACTAATGAAAAACTGTTTTTT
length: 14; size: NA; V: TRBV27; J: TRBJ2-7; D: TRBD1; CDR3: CASRGQGATYEQYF; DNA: TGTGCCAGCAGGGGACAGGGGGCTACCTACGAGCAGTACTTC
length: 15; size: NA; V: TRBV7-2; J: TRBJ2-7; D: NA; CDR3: CASSLDPTGPREQYF; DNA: TGTGCCAGCAGCTTAGACCCGACAGGACCCCGAGAGCAGTACTTC
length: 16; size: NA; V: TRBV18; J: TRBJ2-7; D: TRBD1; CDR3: CASSLTGTGGSDEQYF; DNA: TGTGCCAGCTCACTTACCGGGACAGGGGGCTCGGACGAGCAGTACTTC
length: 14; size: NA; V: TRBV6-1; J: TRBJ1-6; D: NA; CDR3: CASIGGTYNSPLHF; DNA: TGTGCCAGTATCGGGGGCACCTATAATTCACCCCTCCACTTT
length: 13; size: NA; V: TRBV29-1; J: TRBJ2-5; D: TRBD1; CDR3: CSVTGGNQETQYF; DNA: TGCAGCGTCACAGGGGGCAACCAAGAGACCCAGTACTTC
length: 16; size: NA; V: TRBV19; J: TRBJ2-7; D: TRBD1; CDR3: CASSIWETGASYEQYF; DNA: TGTGCCAGTAGTATTTGGGAGACAGGGGCCTCCTACGAGCAGTACTTC
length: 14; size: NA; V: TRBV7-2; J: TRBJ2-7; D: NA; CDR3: CASSQLGQGSEQYF; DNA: TGTGCCAGCAGCCAGCTGGGCCAGGGGAGCGAGCAGTACTTC
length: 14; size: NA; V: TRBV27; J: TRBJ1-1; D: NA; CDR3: CASSLSFEGFGAFF; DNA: TGTGCCAGCAGTTTATCGTTTGAAGGCTTTGGGGCTTTCTTT
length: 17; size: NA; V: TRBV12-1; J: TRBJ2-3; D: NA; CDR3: CASSFPTSGRAKDTQYF; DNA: TGTGCCAGCAGCTTTCCAACTAGCGGGAGGGCCAAAGATACGCAGTATTTT
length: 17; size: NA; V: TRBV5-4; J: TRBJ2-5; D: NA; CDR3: CASSLGLTTLYQETQYF; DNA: TGTGCCAGCAGCTTGGGACTTACTACCCTGTACCAAGAGACCCAGTACTTC
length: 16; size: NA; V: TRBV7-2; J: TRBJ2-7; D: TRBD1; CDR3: CASSPQSGQGGDEQYF; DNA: TGTGCCAGCAGTCCTCAGAGCGGACAGGGCGGCGACGAGCAGTACTTC
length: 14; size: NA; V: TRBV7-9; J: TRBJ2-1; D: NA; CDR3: CASSRPGGWDEQFF; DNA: TGTGCCAGCAGCCGCCCAGGAGGGTGGGATGAGCAGTTCTTC
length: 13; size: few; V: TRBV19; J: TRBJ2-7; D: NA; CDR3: CASSIGTPYEQYF; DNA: TGTGCCAGTAGTATAGGGACACCGTACGAGCAGTACTTC
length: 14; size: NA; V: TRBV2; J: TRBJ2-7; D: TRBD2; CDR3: CASSVSGRAVEQYF; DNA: TGTGCCAGCAGTGTTAGCGGGAGGGCCGTCGAGCAGTACTTC
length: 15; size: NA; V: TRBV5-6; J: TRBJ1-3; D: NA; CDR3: CASRTAWESGNTIYF; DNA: TGTGCCAGCAGGACTGCATGGGAATCTGGAAACACCATATATTTT
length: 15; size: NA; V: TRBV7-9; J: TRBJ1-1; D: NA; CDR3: CASSTGTSLNTEAFF; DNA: TGTGCCAGCAGCACCGGGACATCCCTGAACACTGAAGCTTTCTTT
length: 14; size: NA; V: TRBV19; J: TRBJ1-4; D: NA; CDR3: CASSISGTDEKLFF; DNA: TGTGCCAGTAGTATCAGCGGTACAGATGAAAAACTGTTTTTT
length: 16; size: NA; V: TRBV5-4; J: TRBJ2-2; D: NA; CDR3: CASSLIGGVNTGELFF; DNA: TGTGCCAGCAGCCTAATTGGGGGTGTTAACACCGGGGAGCTGTTTTTT
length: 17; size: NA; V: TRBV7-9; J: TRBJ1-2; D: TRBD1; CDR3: CASSPPGTATGGYGYTF; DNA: TGTGCCAGCAGCCCCCCAGGGACAGCTACGGGGGGCTATGGCTACACCTTC
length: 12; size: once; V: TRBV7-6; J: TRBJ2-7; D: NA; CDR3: CASSPPGSEQYF; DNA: TGTGCCAGCAGCCCCCCCGGGTCCGAGCAGTACTTC
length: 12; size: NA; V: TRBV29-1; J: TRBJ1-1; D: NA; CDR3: CSAGTRNTEAFF; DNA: TGCAGCGCCGGGACCCGGAACACTGAAGCTTTCTTT
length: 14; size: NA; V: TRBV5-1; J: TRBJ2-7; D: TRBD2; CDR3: CASSLGTSYAEQYF; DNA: TGCGCCAGCAGCTTGGGGACTAGCTACGCCGAGCAGTACTTC